This entry concerns a single T cell receptor beta chain. Antigen unknown. The assay was immunoSEQ multiplex PCR, and TCRdb's table has in-frame clones only and misses some. The repertoire holds 57,000 or so clones, around 96% seen once, with 0.9% in the top ten. The data derive from a study of cytomegalovirus exposure and HLA in healthy donors. Study-level points and caveats: Most TCR sequences were uncommon, yet certain public TCRs appeared in many donors. The tendency of first-cohort TCR clusters to co-occur in the 120 or so validation repertoires emerged from a later analysis. It was reportedly the case that the classifier diagnosed cytomegalovirus status with high specificity and sensitivity.

CDR3 size: 13 residues. Per the germline V gene, CDR1 is GTSNPN and CDR2 is SVGIG (reference sequence). V was pared by 0 bases and J by 4 bases, with 2 bases of the junction left unmatched. Sequencing was carried out using PBMCs. The chain is built from TRBV30 and TRBJ2-5; 7 bases are a match to TRBD2. This clonotype originated in a man younger than 35 in good health and CMV-seronegative. CDR3 region: CAWSVWGGETQYF. CDR3 nucleotides: TGTGCCTGGAGTGTCTGGGGGGGAGAGACCCAGTACTTC.